A single T cell receptor (beta chain) is shown here with its context. Its antigen is undetermined. Carried by the TCR beta cDNA libraries were unique molecular identifiers. Researchers reported some 500,000 cDNA molecules coming from around 1 to 10 million T cells. A single record per CDR3 protein comes from TCRdb applying MiXCR to the PCR reads. The sample shows about 810,000 distinct CDR3 sequences, approximately 53% of them seen only once. The data stem from a study of post-analysis software for immune sequencing data. Study information: The disease courses covered relapsing-remitting, secondary progressive and progressive-relapsing multiple sclerosis.

Whole-study results and caveats: Strong co-clustering by F measure linked samples that shared a preparation batch. Normalized Chao1 diversity in multiple sclerosis patients fell significantly below that of controls. With TRBV5-6, TRBV5-1 and TRBV20-1 included, about five TRBV segments were more frequent in patients than in controls.

There are 10 residues in the CDR3. The germline CDR1 and CDR2 sequences are SQVTM and ANQGSEA. Trimming pared 7 bases from V and 8 bases from J, leaving 11 bases between. The clonotype comes from a girl between 5 and 17 years old with multiple sclerosis. Sequencing used blood. V usage is TRBV29-1 and J usage is TRBJ1-1, with a weak D call TRBD1 (5 bases). The chain's CDR3 is CSADDREAFF. CDR3 bases: TGCAGCGCCGACGACAGAGAAGCTTTCTTT.